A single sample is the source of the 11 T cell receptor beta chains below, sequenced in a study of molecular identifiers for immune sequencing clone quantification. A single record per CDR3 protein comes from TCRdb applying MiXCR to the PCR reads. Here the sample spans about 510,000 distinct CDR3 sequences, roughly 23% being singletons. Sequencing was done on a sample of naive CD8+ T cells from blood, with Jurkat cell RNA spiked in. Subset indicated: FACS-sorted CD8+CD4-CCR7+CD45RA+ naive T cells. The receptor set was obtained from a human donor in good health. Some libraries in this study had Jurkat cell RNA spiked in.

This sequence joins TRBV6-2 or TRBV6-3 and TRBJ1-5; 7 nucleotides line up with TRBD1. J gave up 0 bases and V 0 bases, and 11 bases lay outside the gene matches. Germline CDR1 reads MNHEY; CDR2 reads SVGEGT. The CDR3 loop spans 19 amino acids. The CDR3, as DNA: TGTGCCAGCAGTTACTCCCGAGACAGGGATCTACATAGCAATCAGCCCCAGCATTTT. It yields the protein CASSYSRDRDLHSNQPQHF.

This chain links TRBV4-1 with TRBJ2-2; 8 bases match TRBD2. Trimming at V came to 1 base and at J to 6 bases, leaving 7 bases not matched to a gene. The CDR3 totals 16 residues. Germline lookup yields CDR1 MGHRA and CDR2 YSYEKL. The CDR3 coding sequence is TGCGCCAGCAGCCAAGCAGGCGGGACTAGTTCCGGGGAGCTGTTTTTT. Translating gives CASSQAGGTSSGELFF.

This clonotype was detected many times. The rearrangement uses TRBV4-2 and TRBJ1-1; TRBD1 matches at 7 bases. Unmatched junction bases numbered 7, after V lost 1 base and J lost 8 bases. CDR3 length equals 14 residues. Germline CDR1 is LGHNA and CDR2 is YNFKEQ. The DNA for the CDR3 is TGTGCCAGCAGCCAAGGGGACAGTGAACCGGAAGCTTTCTTT. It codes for CASSQGDSEPEAFF.

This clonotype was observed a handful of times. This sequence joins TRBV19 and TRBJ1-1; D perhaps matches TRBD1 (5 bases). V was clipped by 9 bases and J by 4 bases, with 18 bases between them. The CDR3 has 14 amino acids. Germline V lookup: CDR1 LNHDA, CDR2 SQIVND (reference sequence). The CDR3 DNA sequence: TGTGCCAGCCTCAACCTCCCGGGGGTCACTGAAGCTTTCTTT. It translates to CASLNLPGVTEAFF. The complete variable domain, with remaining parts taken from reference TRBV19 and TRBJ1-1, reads DGGITQSPKYLFRKEGQNVTLSCEQNLNHDAMYWYRQDPGQGLRLIYYSQIVNDFQKGDIAEGYSVSREKKESFPLTVTSAQKNPTAFYLCASLNLPGVTEAFFGQGTRLTVV.

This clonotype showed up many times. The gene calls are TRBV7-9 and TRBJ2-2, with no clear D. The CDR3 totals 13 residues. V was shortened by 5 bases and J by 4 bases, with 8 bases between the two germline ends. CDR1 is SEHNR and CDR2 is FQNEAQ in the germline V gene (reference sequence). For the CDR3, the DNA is TGTGCCAGCAGCCTAGTCAGCACCGGGGAGCTGTTTTTT. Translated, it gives CASSLVSTGELFF.

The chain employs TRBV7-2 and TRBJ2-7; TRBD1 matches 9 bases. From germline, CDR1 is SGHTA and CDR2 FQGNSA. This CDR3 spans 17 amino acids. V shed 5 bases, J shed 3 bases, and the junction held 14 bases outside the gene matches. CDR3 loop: CASSAGRDRVLNYEQYF. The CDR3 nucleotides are TGTGCCAGCAGCGCGGGACGGGACAGGGTACTTAACTACGAGCAGTACTTC. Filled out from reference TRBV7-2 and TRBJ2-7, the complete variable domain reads GAGVSQSPSNKVTEKGKDVELRCDPISGHTALYWYRQSLGQGLEFLIYFQGNSAPDKSGLPSDRFSAERTGGSVSTLTIQRTQQEDSAVYLCASSAGRDRVLNYEQYFGPGTRLTVT.

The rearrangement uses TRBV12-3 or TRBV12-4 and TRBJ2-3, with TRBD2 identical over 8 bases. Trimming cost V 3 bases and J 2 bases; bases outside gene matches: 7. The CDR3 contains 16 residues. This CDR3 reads CASSFVAGGLTDTQYF. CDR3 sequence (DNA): TGTGCCAGCAGTTTTGTGGCGGGAGGCCTCACAGATACGCAGTATTTT.

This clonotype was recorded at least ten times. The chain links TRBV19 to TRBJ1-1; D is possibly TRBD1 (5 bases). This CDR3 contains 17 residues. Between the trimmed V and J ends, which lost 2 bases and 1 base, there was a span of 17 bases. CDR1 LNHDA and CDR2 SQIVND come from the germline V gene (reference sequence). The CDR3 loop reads CASSILGRGHQNTEAFF. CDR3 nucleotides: TGTGCCAGTAGTATACTGGGAAGGGGCCACCAGAACACTGAAGCTTTCTTT.

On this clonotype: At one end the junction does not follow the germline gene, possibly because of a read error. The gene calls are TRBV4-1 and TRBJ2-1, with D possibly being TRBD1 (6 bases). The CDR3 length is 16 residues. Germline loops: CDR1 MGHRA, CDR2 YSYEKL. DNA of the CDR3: TGCGCCAGCAGCCAAGTTTTGGCAGGGGATAGCAATGAGCAGTCCTTC. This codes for CASSQVLAGDSNEQSF.

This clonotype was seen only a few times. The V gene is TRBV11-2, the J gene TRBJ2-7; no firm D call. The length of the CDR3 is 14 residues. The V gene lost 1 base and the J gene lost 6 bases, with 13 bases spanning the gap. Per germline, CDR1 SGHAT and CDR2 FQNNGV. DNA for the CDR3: TGTGCCAGCAGCTTAGTTTCGCGGTGGGGCGAGCAGTACTTC. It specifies CASSLVSRWGEQYF.

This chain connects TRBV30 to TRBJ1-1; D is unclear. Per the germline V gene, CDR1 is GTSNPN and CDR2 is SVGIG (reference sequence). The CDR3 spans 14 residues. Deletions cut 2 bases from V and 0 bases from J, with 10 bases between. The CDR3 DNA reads TGTGCCTGGAGTACCGGACGGGTGAACACTGAAGCTTTCTTT. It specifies CAWSTGRVNTEAFF.